This is a list of T cell receptor beta chains from one sample in a study of T cells in Graves' hyperthyroidism and ophthalmopathy. TCRdb used MiXCR to reprocess the multiplex PCR reads, holding one entry per CDR3 protein. The sample lists 450,000 to 550,000 distinct CDR3 sequences, less than 25% occurring once. Sample: blood. These receptors came from a woman aged 25-40 years with Graves' ophthalmopathy. CDR3s leave out the opening cysteine and the closing phenylalanine or tryptophan.

J gene | V gene | CDR3 protein
TRBJ2-7 | TRBV4-1 | ASSQKTTGLHEQY
TRBJ1-3 | TRBV5-1 | ASSFSGSGFGNTIY
TRBJ2-7 | TRBV27 | ASSTSGMLSYEQY
TRBJ1-5 | TRBV6-1 | ASSEFIGNQPQH
TRBJ1-2 | TRBV29-1 | SVPGHQANYGYT
TRBJ2-2 | TRBV5-1 | ASSPDDPGELF
TRBJ1-2 | TRBV2 | ASTGRSYGYT
TRBJ1-2 | TRBV19 | ASQPGLPFLRDVYGYT
TRBJ1-1 | TRBV27 | ASSFRARAAEAF
TRBJ2-4 | TRBV18 | ASSPETGTYPNIQY
TRBJ1-5 | TRBV24-1 | ATSDGGYSNQPQH
TRBJ1-2 | TRBV12-3/TRBV12-4 | ASRPQGADGYT
TRBJ2-4 | TRBV11-2 | ASSLTGVKNIKY
TRBJ1-1 | TRBV11-1 | ASSFSGLNTEAF
TRBJ1-2 | TRBV6-5 | ASSSPHTSRQNYGYT
TRBJ1-2 | TRBV6-2/TRBV6-3 | ASSYSYGHSGGNYGYT
TRBJ2-4 | TRBV20-1 | SARPTIAKNIQY
TRBJ2-5 | TRBV20-1 | SASPEGGTQY
TRBJ2-2 | TRBV6-4 | ASSDSLRPTGELF
TRBJ2-7 | TRBV6-1 | ASSERAGGPYEQY
TRBJ1-2 | TRBV20-1 | SAGDRTMGNYGYT
TRBJ2-7 | TRBV12-3/TRBV12-4 | ASSPTGKSYEQY
TRBJ1-5 | TRBV9 | ASSAGTGDSNQPQH
TRBJ1-2 | TRBV12-3/TRBV12-4 | ASSLGQHGYT
TRBJ2-2 | TRBV7-2 | ASSLAGWATGELF
TRBJ2-2 | TRBV20-1 | SASWTGANTGELF
TRBJ2-7 | TRBV3-1 | ASSQEGSGNYEQY
TRBJ1-2 | TRBV12-5 | ASGFEGLGST
TRBJ2-4 | TRBV3-1 | ASSQGNSFIIQY
TRBJ1-1 | TRBV5-1 | ASSSEDGFMNTEAF
TRBJ1-5 | TRBV6-2/TRBV6-3 | SSSYQVGISLSNQPQH